This TCR beta chain was recorded in a study of blood T cell repertoires in COVID-19 (dated by TCRdb to the early 2020s). Broadly, across the study: Samples covering the acute and convalescent phases of COVID-19 were provided by collaborators in the United States, Italy and Spain. The prospective study material was composed of cDNA or gDNA derived from T cells, B-cell-depleted T cells, or PBMCs. The samples were drawn from two sources: the first 160 participants of the ongoing ImmuneRACE study, and approximately 1,300 subjects contributed by 6 global collaborators. The repertoires were released in a freely available public database meant as a resource for research on the immune response to SARS-CoV-2. Nearly every sample came with metadata listing a de-identified subject ID, COVID-19 status, age in years and sex. Deeply sampled blood TCRbeta repertoires from subjects exposed to, actively infected with, or recovered from COVID-19 were included in the dataset. Where available, HLA class I and class II types were taken from metadata supplied by the sample provider and were not determined by assay-based typing. Paper-wide results and their limitations: The amount of clinical and demographic metadata varied by source and participant and was provided uncurated.

Comments on this clone: No cognate antigen has been identified for it. The record has no base qualities; no much larger clone is one base away.

Each collaborating institution followed its own protocols to collect whole blood in K2EDTA tubes. For TCRbeta analysis, collaborators shipped samples as frozen whole blood, isolated PBMCs, or DNA extracted from either of those sample types. The CDR3 runs 16 residues from the cysteine to the phenylalanine. Just the 48-base CDR3 DNA is kept, in frame starting at base 1. Via the germline V gene, CDR1 is LGHNA and CDR2 YSLEER. V drops 0 bases and J drops 7 bases, leaving 18 bases in between. TCRbeta CDR3 regions were amplified from genomic DNA using the immunoSEQ Assay, a bias-controlled multiplex PCR. Per the source publication's procedure: The number of nucleated cells in each sample was estimated by amplification of reference gene primers within the assay. To quantify the absolute abundance of each unique TCRbeta CDR3 rearrangement, sequence reads were collapsed and filtered. Productive Simpson clonality was computed per sample as the square root of Simpson's diversity index over productive rearrangements. The table comes from immuneACCESS by way of TCRdb, which keeps in-frame sequences with V and J called. Part of the clones is missing from these tables; in studies checked, under half for an unresolved V gene and the rest for unknown reasons. V and J calls and clone size are those listed in that table; D and trimming were worked out from the DNA. The table for this sample lists about 260,000 clones; 88% of them were counted only once. The ten biggest clones cover approximately 0.7% of the sample.

What was sequenced was peripheral blood. This sequence uses TRBV4-3 and TRBJ1-1, with a weak D call of TRBD1 (6 bases match). This sequence originates from a human donor in a cohort sampled during active COVID-19. The CDR3 amino acid sequence is: CASSQDFGGFEVEAFF. The DNA sequence follows: TGCGCCAGCAGCCAAGATTTTGGGGGCTTTGAGGTTGAAGCTTTCTTT.